This T cell receptor (beta chain) was captured by sequencing in a study of blood T cell repertoires in COVID-19. Only one count was recorded for this clone. The authors' processing: How many nucleated cells were present was estimated from reference gene primer amplification. Measured with immunoSEQ multiplex PCR; TCRdb has only the in-frame clones, and not every one. The V and J calls and the clone size are those of that table, but D and trimming were determined from the DNA. This table holds over 200,000 clones, about 80% found once. The origin of this receptor is a man aged 45 to 65 with active or convalescent COVID-19. Sequencing was performed on peripheral blood.

In nucleotides, the CDR3 is TGCAGCGCGACATCAACCGGGGAGCTGTTTTTT. As protein: CSATSTGELFF. This chain links TRBV29-1 with TRBJ2-2; D unresolved. This CDR3 comprises 11 residues. V gave up 7 bases and J gave up 5 bases, with 8 bases separating them. CDR1 and CDR2 (germline): SQVTM, ANQGSEA.